This is a list of T cell receptor beta chains from one sample in a study of vaccination effects on CD4 cells after COVID-19. Only in-frame clones appear in the TCRdb table, and some are missing; sequencing was by immunoSEQ multiplex PCR. The sample records under 85,000 clones, around 74% being singletons. These receptors lack a known antigen. The specimen comprised CD4+ T cells from PBMCs cultured with HCoV-229E spike peptides, sampled before COVID-19 vaccination. The origin of the receptors is a human donor who received a COVID-19 vaccine. Both conserved end residues are part of each CDR3. The order of the fields is D gene, clone size, V gene, J gene, CDR3 DNA, CDR3 protein. A D gene is named only where the DNA matches it firmly. Clone size, where shown, is once, few, many, or a class for clones that have expanded.

TRBD1	-	TRBV6-6	TRBJ1-1	TGTGCCAGCAGTTACCCCCCAGGGGGTACTGAAGCTTTCTTT	CASSYPPGGTEAFF
-	-	TRBV6-4	TRBJ2-3	TGTGCCAGGTTACCCCTTGACTTTCCTAGCACAGATACGCAGTATTTT	CARLPLDFPSTDTQYF
-	-	TRBV19	TRBJ2-5	TGTGCCAGTAGTATGTCACTAGTCATCCAAGAGACCCAGTACTTC	CASSMSLVIQETQYF
-	once	TRBV18	TRBJ2-1	TGTGCCAGCTCACCACAATTGGGACAACTACGCAATGAGCAGTTCTTC	CASSPQLGQLRNEQFF
-	few	TRBV25-1	TRBJ1-4	TGTGCCAGCAGTGATTCGACAGGCTTTAATGAAAAACTGTTTTTT	CASSDSTGFNEKLFF
-	-	TRBV29-1	TRBJ1-1	TGCACTACTGGGGGCTTTAACACTGAAGCTTTCTTT	CTTGGFNTEAFF
-	few	TRBV6-5	TRBJ1-2	TGTGCCAGCAGGGCGGGACCTAATAACTATGGCTACACCTTC	CASRAGPNNYGYTF
-	-	TRBV6-5	TRBJ1-3	TGTGCCAGCAGCCTGACAGGAGGTGGAAACACCATATATTTT	CASSLTGGGNTIYF
TRBD2	once	TRBV3-1/TRBV3-2	TRBJ2-3	TGTGCCAGCAGCCCGCGTACCGGACTAGCGGGGAGCACAGATACGCAGTATTTT	CASSPRTGLAGSTDTQYF
-	-	TRBV7-2	TRBJ1-5	TGTGCCAGCAGCCTCGCTCTTAGGGGGCCCCAGCATTTT	CASSLALRGPQHF
-	-	TRBV7-8	TRBJ1-2	TGTGCCAGCAGCTTAGCGCCGACTAACTATGGCTACACCTTC	CASSLAPTNYGYTF
-	-	TRBV15	TRBJ1-6	TGTGCCACCCTGGGACAATATAATTCACCCCTCCACTTT	CATLGQYNSPLHF
-	-	TRBV5-1	TRBJ2-2	TGCGCCAGCAGCTTGGCTAGCGCGAACACCGGGGAGCTGTTTTTT	CASSLASANTGELFF
TRBD2	-	TRBV5-1	TRBJ2-2	TGCGCCAGCAGCCTCGGACTAGCGGGGGCGAACACCGGGGAGCTGTTTTTT	CASSLGLAGANTGELFF
-	-	TRBV19	TRBJ2-1	TGTGCCAGTAGTATACCTGCGAGCTCCTACAATGAGCAGTTCTTC	CASSIPASSYNEQFF
TRBD2	-	TRBV5-1	TRBJ2-5	TGCGCCAGCAGGGGGGGGGAGACCCAGTACTTC	CASRGGETQYF
TRBD1	-	TRBV2	TRBJ1-2	TGTGCCGGGACAGCTAACTATGGCTACACCTTC	CAGTANYGYTF
-	once	TRBV5-1	TRBJ1-1	TGCGCCAGCAGCTTGGAGTCATCTGGGGGCACTGAAGCTTTCTTT	CASSLESSGGTEAFF
TRBD2	-	TRBV2	TRBJ2-2	TGTGCCAGCGGGCTAGCGGGGGAAATCGGGGAGCTGTTTTTT	CASGLAGEIGELFF
-	once	TRBV6-5	TRBJ1-1	TGTGCCAGCAGTCTGCGTAGAAACAGAGATGAAGCTTTCTTT	CASSLRRNRDEAFF
-	-	TRBV28	TRBJ2-2	TGTGCCAGCAGTTACGCGGGGCCGGACACCGGGGAGCTGTTTTTT	CASSYAGPDTGELFF
-	-	TRBV29-1	TRBJ1-1	TGTGGCGGGACGGCCTATATGAACACTGAAGCTTTCTTT	CGGTAYMNTEAFF
-	-	TRBV5-1	TRBJ2-5	TGCGCCAGCAGCCCGATGGCCTCGGGGGTAGGGCGGGAGACCCAGTACTTC	CASSPMASGVGRETQYF
-	-	TRBV30	TRBJ1-5	TGTGCCTGGAGAAGGCAAGGGGGGACAAGGGGCAATCAGCCCCAGCATTTT	CAWRRQGGTRGNQPQHF
-	-	TRBV6-5	TRBJ2-5	TGTGCCAGCAGTTACCCGGGGGCGGGAGAGACCCAGTACTTC	CASSYPGAGETQYF
-	-	TRBV5-5	TRBJ2-1	TGTGCCAGCAGCTTGGAATACAGCTTCTCCTACAATGAGCAGTTCTTC	CASSLEYSFSYNEQFF
-	few	TRBV5-1	TRBJ1-1	TGCGCCAGCAGCTTAGCCAGAATGAACACTGAAGCTTTCTTT	CASSLARMNTEAFF
-	-	TRBV24-1	TRBJ2-1	TGTGCCACCAGTGGTCGTCTCCTCAATGAGCAGTTCTTC	CATSGRLLNEQFF
-	-	TRBV5-6	TRBJ1-5	TGTGCCAGCAGCTTGGGAAATAGCAATCAGCCCCAGCATTTT	CASSLGNSNQPQHF
TRBD1	once	TRBV6-5	TRBJ1-2	TGTGCCAGCAGTTTTAGGACAGGGGACCTTGGCTACACCTTC	CASSFRTGDLGYTF
-	-	TRBV2	TRBJ1-2	TGTGCCAGCAGTGTAAGGCCGGCCTATGGCTACACCTTC	CASSVRPAYGYTF
-	-	TRBV15	TRBJ2-6	TGTGCCACCAGCAGAGAGGGGCGGCTGAGCTCTGGGGCCAACGTCCTGACTTTC	CATSREGRLSSGANVLTF
TRBD1	-	TRBV7-9	TRBJ2-3	TGTGCCAGCAGCTCCCTTGGGACAGGGGGGTACACAGATACGCAGTATTTT	CASSSLGTGGYTDTQYF
-	-	TRBV5-4	TRBJ1-3	TGTGCCAGCAGCTTCTCAACATCTGGAAACACCATATATTTT	CASSFSTSGNTIYF
TRBD2	-	TRBV5-1	TRBJ2-3	TGCGCCAGCAGCTTGGTTACTAGCGGGGGGACAATCACAGATACGCAGTATTTT	CASSLVTSGGTITDTQYF
-	-	TRBV19	TRBJ1-5	TGTGCCAGTAGTCCCTTCTCAGGGGTCAAAAGCAATCAGCCCCAGCATTTT	CASSPFSGVKSNQPQHF
-	once	TRBV5-1	TRBJ2-2	TGCGCCAGCAGCCCCCCGGTGCTTTCGGGGGAGCTGTTTTTT	CASSPPVLSGELFF
TRBD2	-	TRBV7-8	TRBJ2-3	TGTGCCAGCAGCTTCCAGCGGGGGGCTAGCACAGATACGCAGTATTTT	CASSFQRGASTDTQYF
-	-	TRBV11-3	TRBJ2-5	TGTGCCAGCAGCCGTGCCAGCCAAGAGACCCAGTACTTC	CASSRASQETQYF
TRBD1	-	TRBV7-2	TRBJ1-2	TGTGCCAGCAGCCCCTTCACTACTGGACAGGGCAACTATGGCTACACCTTC	CASSPFTTGQGNYGYTF
-	-	TRBV28	TRBJ1-1	TGTGCCAGCAGTTTGGGTGGGCATTCGAACACTGAAGCTTTCTTT	CASSLGGHSNTEAFF
-	-	TRBV7-9	TRBJ2-1	TGTGCCAGCAGCTGGCGTTCCGCGGGTCATGAGCAGTTCTTC	CASSWRSAGHEQFF
-	-	TRBV14	TRBJ1-6	TGTGCCAGCAGCCAACAGGGGCGCTTACCCCTCCACTTT	CASSQQGRLPLHF
-	once	TRBV6-1	TRBJ1-1	TGTGCCAGCATGCGCGGGGGCCAAGCTGAAGCTTTCTTT	CASMRGGQAEAFF
-	few	TRBV6-5	TRBJ2-3	TGTGCCAGCACCCTTCGGGGGGCCGGAGATACGCAGTATTTT	CASTLRGAGDTQYF
-	few	TRBV12-3/TRBV12-4	TRBJ2-5	TGTGCCAGCAGTTTGGGGCTGCAAGAGACCCAGTACTTC	CASSLGLQETQYF
TRBD1	-	TRBV3-1/TRBV3-2	TRBJ1-2	TGTGCCAGCAGCCGTGGACAGGCGCACTATGGCTACACCTTC	CASSRGQAHYGYTF
TRBD1	-	TRBV10-2	TRBJ2-4	TGCGCCAGCAGTGGCTGGGGGGACAGGAACCAAAACATTCAGTACTTC	CASSGWGDRNQNIQYF
-	-	TRBV5-1	TRBJ2-5	TGCGCCAGCAGCTTGCGCGAGGAGACCCAGTACTTC	CASSLREETQYF
-	-	TRBV5-6	TRBJ1-1	TGTGCCAGCAGCCCCCTCGGGGGGAACACTGAAGCTTTCTTT	CASSPLGGNTEAFF
-	few	TRBV14	TRBJ1-3	TGTGCCAGCAGTCTAGGTGGAAACACCATATATTTT	CASSLGGNTIYF
-	-	TRBV4-1	TRBJ1-5	TGCGCCAGCAGCCGGGCAGGGAGGGATCAGCCCCAGCATTTT	CASSRAGRDQPQHF
-	-	TRBV2	TRBJ1-2	TGTGCCAGCAGTGATAACCTCCCCGGCTACACCTTC	CASSDNLPGYTF